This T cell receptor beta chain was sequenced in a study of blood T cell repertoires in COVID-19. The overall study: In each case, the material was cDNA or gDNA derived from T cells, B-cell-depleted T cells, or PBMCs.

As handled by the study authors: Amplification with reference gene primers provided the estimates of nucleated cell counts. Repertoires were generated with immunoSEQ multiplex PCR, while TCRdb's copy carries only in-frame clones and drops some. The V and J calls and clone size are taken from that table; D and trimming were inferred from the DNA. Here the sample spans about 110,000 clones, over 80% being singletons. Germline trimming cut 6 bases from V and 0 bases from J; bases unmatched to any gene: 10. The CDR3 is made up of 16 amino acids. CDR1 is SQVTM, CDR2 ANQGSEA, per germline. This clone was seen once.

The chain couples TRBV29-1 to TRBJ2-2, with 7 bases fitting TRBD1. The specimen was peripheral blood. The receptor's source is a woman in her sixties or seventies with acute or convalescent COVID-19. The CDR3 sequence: CSVKGQFNANTGELFF. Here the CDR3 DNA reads TGCAGCGTAAAGGGACAGTTTAACGCGAACACCGGGGAGCTGTTTTTT.